This T cell receptor (beta chain) was obtained from a study of blood T cell repertoires in COVID-19. Study summary: COVID-19 samples collected from the United States, Italy and Spain covered acute and convalescent phases. From T cells, B-cell-depleted T cells, or PBMCs came the material, which was cDNA or gDNA.

In this sample, this clone turned up a few times. Original processing notes: Scientists estimated how many nucleated cells there were by amplifying reference gene primers. Here immunoSEQ multiplex PCR was the method, and the copy in TCRdb shows in-frame clones only, minus some. V and J calls and clone size are as listed in that table; D and trimming were resolved from the DNA. Among tens of thousands of clones listed, roughly four fifths were seen once. Looked up from germline, CDR1 is MNHEY and CDR2 is SVGAGI. V was shortened by 7 bases and J by 4 bases, with 8 bases between the two germline ends. The CDR3 is made up of 13 amino acids.

The chain carries TRBV6-5 and TRBJ1-6, with D uncertain. The clonotype comes from a human donor in a cohort sampled during active COVID-19. Sequencing was performed on peripheral blood. CDR3 coding DNA: TGTGCCAGCACGAGTTTTTATAATTCACCCCTCCACTTT. Its translation: CASTSFYNSPLHF.